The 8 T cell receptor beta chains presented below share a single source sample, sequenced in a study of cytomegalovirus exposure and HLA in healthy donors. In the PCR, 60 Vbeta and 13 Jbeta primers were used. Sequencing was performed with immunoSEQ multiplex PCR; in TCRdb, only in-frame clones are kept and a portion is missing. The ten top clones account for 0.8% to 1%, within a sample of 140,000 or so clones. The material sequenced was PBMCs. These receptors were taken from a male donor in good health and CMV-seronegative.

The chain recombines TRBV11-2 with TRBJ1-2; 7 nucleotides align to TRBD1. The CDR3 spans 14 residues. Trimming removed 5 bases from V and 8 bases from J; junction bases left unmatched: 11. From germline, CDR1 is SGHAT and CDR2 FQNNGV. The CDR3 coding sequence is TGTGCCAGCAGCCCCGCTACAGGGGCTGAGGGCTACACCTTC. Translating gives CASSPATGAEGYTF.

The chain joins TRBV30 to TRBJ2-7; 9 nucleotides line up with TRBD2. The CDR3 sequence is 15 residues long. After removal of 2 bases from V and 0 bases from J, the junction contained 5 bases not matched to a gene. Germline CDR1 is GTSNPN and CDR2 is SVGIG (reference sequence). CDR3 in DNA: TGTGCCTGGAGTTCCCGACTAGCGGTCTCCTACGAGCAGTACTTC. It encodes CAWSSRLAVSYEQYF.

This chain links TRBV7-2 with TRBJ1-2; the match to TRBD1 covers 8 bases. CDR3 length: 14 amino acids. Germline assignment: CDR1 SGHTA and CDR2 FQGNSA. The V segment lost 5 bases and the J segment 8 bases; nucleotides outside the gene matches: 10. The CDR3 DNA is TGTGCCAGCAGCACCGCGACAGGGGCGGGCGGCTACACCTTC. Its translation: CASSTATGAGGYTF.

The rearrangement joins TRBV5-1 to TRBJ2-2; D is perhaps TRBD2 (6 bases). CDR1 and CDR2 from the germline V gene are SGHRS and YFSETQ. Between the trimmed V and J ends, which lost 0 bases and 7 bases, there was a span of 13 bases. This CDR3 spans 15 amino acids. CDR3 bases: TGCGCCAGCAGCTTGGTCGCGGGTAGCGGCGGGGAGCTGTTTTTT. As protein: CASSLVAGSGGELFF.

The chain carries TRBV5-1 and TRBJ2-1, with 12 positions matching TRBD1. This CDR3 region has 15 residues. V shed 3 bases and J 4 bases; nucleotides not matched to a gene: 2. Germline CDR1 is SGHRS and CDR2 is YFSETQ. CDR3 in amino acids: CASSSGQGAYNEQFF. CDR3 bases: TGCGCCAGCAGCTCGGGACAGGGGGCATACAATGAGCAGTTCTTC.

The CDR3 sequence is CASSIWRNTEAFF. CDR3 sequence (DNA): TGTGCCAGTAGTATCTGGAGGAACACTGAAGCTTTCTTT. J is TRBJ1-1 and V is TRBV19; no clear D. This CDR3 has 13 residues. Germline V gene data show CDR1 as LNHDA and CDR2 as SQIVND (reference sequence). The V gene lost 3 bases and the J gene lost 1 base, with 6 bases spanning the gap.

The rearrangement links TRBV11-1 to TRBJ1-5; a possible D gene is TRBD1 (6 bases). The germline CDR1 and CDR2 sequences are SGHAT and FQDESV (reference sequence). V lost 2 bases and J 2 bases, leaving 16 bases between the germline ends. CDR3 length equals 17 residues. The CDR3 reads CASSLWTVSSGNQPQHF. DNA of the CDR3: TGTGCCAGCAGCTTATGGACAGTTTCATCGGGCAATCAGCCCCAGCATTTT.

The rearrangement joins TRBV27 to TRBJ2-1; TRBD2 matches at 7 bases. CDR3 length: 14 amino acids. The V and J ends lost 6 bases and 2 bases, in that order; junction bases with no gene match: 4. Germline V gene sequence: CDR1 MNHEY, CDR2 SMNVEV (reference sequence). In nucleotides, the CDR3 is TGTGCCAGCAGCCCACGGGGGGCCTACAATGAGCAGTTCTTC. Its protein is CASSPRGAYNEQFF.